What follows are 6 T cell receptor beta chains derived from one specimen sequenced in a study of shared clonotypes between healthy human individuals. The protocol was immunoSEQ multiplex PCR, while the TCRdb copy is restricted to in-frame clones and leaves out a portion. This repertoire shows more than 1,200,000 clones, less than 99% found once; its top ten account for around 0.33%. Sample: naive CD4+ T cells sorted from blood. Subset of the sample: CD45RA+ positively selected. The receptor set was obtained from a man aged 25-45 years in good health.

V gene TRBV9 combines with J gene TRBJ2-1, with D possibly being TRBD2 (5 bases). Trimming took 0 bases from V and 0 from J, leaving 13 bases between them. The CDR3 is 17 residues long. Germline V CDR1 and CDR2: SGDLS, YYNGEE. CDR3 loop: CASSVGGGSSSYNEQFF. CDR3 DNA sequence: TGTGCCAGCAGCGTAGGAGGCGGGTCGAGCTCCTACAATGAGCAGTTCTTC.

This rearrangement joins TRBV2 to TRBJ2-7, with no clear D. CDR3 size: 12 residues. Per germline, CDR1 SNHLY and CDR2 FYNNEI. The ends were cut back, 7 bases at V and 1 base at J, with 8 bases in the middle. The chain's CDR3 is CASKTASYEQYF. CDR3 nucleotides: TGTGCCAGCAAGACGGCGTCCTACGAGCAGTACTTC.

The chain carries TRBV6-5 and TRBJ2-7; either TRBD1 or TRBD2 may supply D (5 bases each). The V end was cut by 6 bases, the J end by 2 bases, with 17 bases between. CDR1 is MNHEY and CDR2 is SVGAGI in the germline V gene. This CDR3 region has 15 residues. The CDR3 region is CASRNPGRPTYEQYF. The CDR3 DNA follows: TGTGCCAGCAGAAACCCGGGACGACCCACCTACGAGCAGTACTTC.

The V gene is TRBV19, the J gene TRBJ2-7; TRBD1 matches 11 bases. Germline-derived CDR1 and CDR2 are LNHDA and SQIVND (reference sequence). This CDR3 contains 15 residues. V shed 4 bases and J 4 bases; nucleotides not matched to a gene: 6. As DNA, the CDR3 is TGTGCCAGTAGTACCCTGGGGACAGGGGGTTACGAGCAGTACTTC. This translates into CASSTLGTGGYEQYF.

J is TRBJ1-5 and V is TRBV6-6; no clear D. This CDR3 has 13 residues. CDR1 is MNHNY, CDR2 SVGAGI, per germline (reference sequence). Trimming cost V 5 bases and J 3 bases, with 8 bases left between them. The CDR3 region has the DNA TGTGCCAGCAGTGGGGTTGACAATCAGCCCCAGCATTTT. Translated: CASSGVDNQPQHF.

The chain recombines TRBV6-4 with TRBJ2-1, with TRBD2 matching over 14 bases. V was clipped by 7 bases and J by 3 bases; unmatched bases: 11. Germline CDR1 MRHNA, CDR2 SNTAGT. The CDR3 spans 18 residues. The DNA of the CDR3 is TGTGCCAGCACACCGGGACTAGCGGGAGAAAGGGTCTACAATGAGCAGTTCTTC. Protein product: CASTPGLAGERVYNEQFF.